A single sample is the source of the 7 T cell receptor beta chains below, sequenced in a study of T cell responses to AZD1222 COVID-19 vaccine. Using immunoSEQ multiplex PCR, the repertoire was profiled, and TCRdb retains in-frame clones only, with some absent. Of about 150,000 clones in the sample, around 90% are singletons; the top ten hold approximately 3.6%. Material: peripheral blood, obtained 28 days after the second AZD1222 dose. The receptor set was obtained from an adult who received the AZD1222 COVID-19 vaccine.

The chain employs TRBV2 and TRBJ1-1; no definite D call. V was clipped by 8 bases and J by 1 base, with 8 bases between them. Germline values: CDR1 SNHLY, CDR2 FYNNEI. This CDR3 contains 12 residues. The CDR3: CASRGGNTEAFF. DNA of the CDR3: TGTGCCAGCCGTGGTGGGAACACTGAAGCTTTCTTT.

The chain links TRBV6-5 to TRBJ2-3; D remains unclear. Trimming took off 2 bases at V and 4 bases at J, with 10 bases between the two ends. The germline gives CDR1 MNHEY, CDR2 SVGAGI. The CDR3 spans 14 residues. The CDR3 DNA sequence: TGTGCCAGCAGTTACCAGTTGTTTCCAGATACGCAGTATTTT. Protein sequence: CASSYQLFPDTQYF.

This sequence joins TRBV30 and TRBJ2-2; 7 bases line up with TRBD2. CDR3 size: 13 residues. Trimming took 0 bases from V and 5 from J; bases not matched to a gene: 0. Germline V gene lookup returns CDR1 GTSNPN and CDR2 SVGIG (reference sequence). The CDR3 sequence is CAWSVGGTGELFF. As DNA, the CDR3 is TGTGCCTGGAGTGTGGGAGGGACCGGGGAGCTGTTTTTT.

The chain joins TRBV12-3 or TRBV12-4 to TRBJ2-3; TRBD1 matches 8 bases. The V and J ends lost 9 bases and 3 bases, in that order; junction bases with no gene match: 5. This CDR3 has 13 amino acids. CDR3 coding DNA: TGTGCCAGTCAGGGGGCGCCGACAGATACGCAGTATTTT. Encoded protein: CASQGAPTDTQYF.

The gene calls are TRBV16 and TRBJ1-4; 7 bases are a match to TRBD1. V lost 4 bases, J lost 0 bases, and 5 bases stayed unmatched. The CDR3 runs to 16 residues. Germline values: CDR1 KGHSY, CDR2 FQNENV. CDR3 protein: CASSRYTGATNEKLFF. CDR3 sequence (DNA): TGTGCCAGCAGCCGCTACACAGGGGCAACTAATGAAAAACTGTTTTTT. Variable domain in full (rest from reference TRBV16 and TRBJ1-4): GEEVAQTPKHLVRGEGQKAKLYCAPIKGHSYVFWYQQVLKNEFKFLISFQNENVFDETGMPKERFSAKCLPNSPCSLEIQATKLEDSAVYFCASSRYTGATNEKLFFGSGTQLSVL.

The chain uses TRBV24-1 and TRBJ2-7; no definite D call. Germline loops: CDR1 KGHDR, CDR2 SFDVKD. V lost 3 bases and J 6 bases, leaving 8 bases between the germline ends. The CDR3 covers 12 residues. CDR3 loop: CATSDGNTEQYF. CDR3 nucleotide sequence: TGTGCCACCAGTGATGGCAATACCGAGCAGTACTTC.

This chain uses TRBV3-1 (or the pseudogene TRBV3-2) with TRBJ2-1; 8 bases map to TRBD2. The CDR3 loop spans 15 amino acids. After removal of 4 bases from V and 5 bases from J, the junction contained 7 bases not matched to a gene. The germline CDR1 and CDR2 sequences are LGHDT and YNNKEL (reference sequence). The CDR3, as DNA: TGTGCCAGCAGCCTACTAGCGGCCTCTAACAATGAGCAGTTCTTC. Its protein is CASSLLAASNNEQFF.